Each of the 19 T cell receptor beta chains below was sequenced from the same sample in a study of regulatory T cells in long-lasting Graves disease. iRepertoire HTBI primers and Arm-PCR of CDR3 regions built TCR beta libraries. One entry per CDR3 protein, called by TCRdb with MiXCR from the multiplex PCR reads. The sample has 530,000 or so distinct CDR3 sequences; roughly 14% are singletons. Time point meaning: newly diagnosed GD, antithyroid drugs for less than 3 months. PBMCs were the source of the RNA used for TCR sequencing. These data also featured in a second study, about T cells in Graves' hyperthyroidism and ophthalmopathy.

The source was peripheral blood mononuclear cells (PBMCs), collected at new diagnosis, from a patient treated with antithyroid drugs. The receptors shown here come from a man under 40 with Graves disease.

The rearrangement links TRBV27 to TRBJ2-1; 7 bases agree with TRBD2. Germline trimming cut 2 bases from V and 4 bases from J; bases unmatched to any gene: 14. The CDR3 spans 18 residues. Germline-derived CDR1 and CDR2 are MNHEY and SMNVEV (reference sequence). The chain's CDR3 is CASSLLREAPSLYNEQFF. CDR3 DNA sequence: TGTGCCAGCAGTTTACTACGGGAGGCCCCCTCACTATACAATGAGCAGTTCTTC.

The CDR3 DNA follows: TGCAGTGCCCCCAAAGGAAACACCATATATTTT. This encodes CSAPKGNTIYF. The chain links TRBV20-1 to TRBJ1-3; D gene uncertain. With 6 bases removed from V and 4 bases from J, the gap between germline ends came to 7 bases. Germline CDR1 DFQATT, CDR2 SNEGSKA (reference sequence). CDR3 size: 11 residues.

This clonotype was detected a few times. The chain combines TRBV12-3 or TRBV12-4 with TRBJ1-1, with D tentatively TRBD1 (6 bases). V was cut by 7 bases and J by 1 base, with 16 bases left in between. The CDR3 length is 15 residues. This CDR3 reads CASTPYRDGNTEAFF. The CDR3 nucleotides are TGTGCCAGCACCCCCTACAGGGACGGGAACACTGAAGCTTTCTTT.

This clonotype was seen at least ten times. The chain joins TRBV24-1 to TRBJ2-1; possibly TRBD2 for D (6 bases). Germline CDR1 KGHDR, CDR2 SFDVKD. With 7 bases removed from V and 6 bases from J, the gap between germline ends came to 12 bases. The CDR3 contains 13 residues. CDR3 coding DNA: TGTGCCACCAGGGAGGGTCCGGGCAATGAGCAGTTCTTC. It translates to CATREGPGNEQFF.

There are many counts of this clonotype. V gene TRBV20-1 combines with J gene TRBJ2-5; 10 bases are a match to TRBD1. J gave up 3 bases and V 5 bases, and 3 bases lay outside the gene matches. The CDR3 is 13 residues long. Germline CDR1 DFQATT, CDR2 SNEGSKA (reference sequence). The CDR3 loop reads CSAGDRGKETQYF. For the CDR3, the DNA is TGCAGTGCTGGGGACAGGGGCAAAGAGACCCAGTACTTC.

The chain has TRBV6-1 and TRBJ2-1; D not certain. The CDR3 is made up of 13 amino acids. Germline V CDR1 and CDR2: MNHNS, SASEGT. V shed 10 bases and J shed 6 bases, with 16 bases lying between them. CDR3 bases: TGTGCCACCCGGCAGGTCGCGATCAATGAGCAGTTCTTC. Translated: CATRQVAINEQFF.

The genes are TRBV19 and TRBJ1-5; D unclear. The CDR3 is 14 amino acids. V shed 7 bases and J shed 1 base, with 11 bases lying between them. Germline values: CDR1 LNHDA, CDR2 SQIVND (reference sequence). For the CDR3, the DNA is TGTGCCAGTATCCCGGCGGGGAGCAATCAGCCCCAGCATTTT. This encodes CASIPAGSNQPQHF. The whole variable domain, remainder taken from reference TRBV19 and TRBJ1-5, is DGGITQSPKYLFRKEGQNVTLSCEQNLNHDAMYWYRQDPGQGLRLIYYSQIVNDFQKGDIAEGYSVSREKKESFPLTVTSAQKNPTAFYLCASIPAGSNQPQHFGDGTRLSIL.

This clonotype was detected many times. A read error may account for a junction end that differs from germline. The rearrangement joins TRBV5-1 to TRBJ2-3; the D is unclear. Germline CDR1 SGHRS, CDR2 YFSETQ. CDR3 length equals 12 residues. Written as DNA, the CDR3 is TGTGCCAGCAGCGCAACGGGAGATACGCAGTATTTT. As protein: CASSATGDTQYF.

This clonotype was seen repeatedly, ten times or more. This chain links TRBV2 with TRBJ2-5; a weak D match, TRBD1 (5 bases). The germline V gene has CDR1 SNHLY and CDR2 FYNNEI. V lost 1 base and J 0 bases, leaving 9 bases between the germline ends. The CDR3 totals 15 residues. The CDR3 reads CASSEGVTDQETQYF. The CDR3 nucleotides are TGTGCCAGCAGTGAAGGGGTGACAGACCAAGAGACCCAGTACTTC.

Concerning this clonotype itself: At one end the junction does not follow the germline gene, possibly because of a read error. The chain combines TRBV11-2 with TRBJ2-5, with 8 positions matching TRBD1. The CDR3 runs 17 residues. Per germline, CDR1 SGHAT and CDR2 FQNNGV. This CDR3 is CAGSLKGQGLLRETQYF. The DNA for the CDR3 is TGTGCCGGCAGCCTTAAAGGACAGGGTCTGTTAAGGGAGACCCAGTACTTC.

Concerning this clonotype itself: This could be a read error, since a much larger clone is one nucleotide away. J is TRBJ2-1 and V is TRBV2; D possibly corresponds to TRBD1 (7 bases). Trimming removed 10 bases at V and 10 bases at J, with 17 bases between. Germline V gene lookup returns CDR1 SNHLY and CDR2 FYNNEI. There are 12 residues in the CDR3. CDR3 in amino acids: CATDRDSYEQFF. For the CDR3, the DNA is TGTGCCACCGACAGGGACTCCTACGAGCAGTTCTTC.

In this sample, this clonotype turned up many times. The chain couples TRBV12-3 or TRBV12-4 to TRBJ2-3; 8 bases line up with TRBD2. The CDR3 has 13 residues. The trim removed 11 bases at V and 0 bases at J, leaving 4 bases unmatched. The CDR3 loop reads CAGAGGSTDTQYF. The CDR3 nucleotides read TGTGCCGGGGCGGGAGGAAGCACAGATACGCAGTATTTT.

Points on this clonotype: A much larger clone is a single base away; this may be a read error. The chain employs TRBV27 and TRBJ2-1, with 12 bases matching TRBD1. The CDR3 is 20 residues long. From germline, CDR1 is MNHEY and CDR2 SMNVEV (reference sequence). The chain's CDR3 is CASSLGTGTGGLYSYNEQVF. The CDR3 DNA reads as TGTGCCAGCAGTCTCGGCACCGGGACAGGGGGCTTATACTCCTACAATGAGCAGGTCTTC.

On this clonotype: Sequence at one end of the junction differs from germline and may be a read error. The J gene is TRBJ2-5, the V gene TRBV18, with 8 bases fitting TRBD2. CDR1 and CDR2 (germline): KGHSH, LQKENI. The CDR3 is made up of 17 amino acids. The CDR3 spells CASSPPIAGQGGEAQYF. As DNA, the CDR3 is TGTGCCAGCTCACCACCGATAGCGGGACAAGGGGGAGAGGCCCAGTACTTC.

There are many counts of this clonotype. The rearrangement uses TRBV7-9 and TRBJ1-2; 7 bases agree with TRBD1. After removal of 8 bases from V and 4 bases from J, the junction contained 16 bases not matched to a gene. CDR3 size: 16 residues. Germline-derived CDR1 and CDR2 are SEHNR and FQNEAQ (reference sequence). This chain's CDR3 is CASRSSTTGVSYGYTF. In DNA, the CDR3 is TGTGCCAGCCGCTCTAGTACCACAGGGGTGAGCTATGGCTACACCTTC.

This clonotype has ten or more counts. The rearrangement joins TRBV4-1 to TRBJ1-5, with D uncertain. In germline, CDR1 is MGHRA, CDR2 YSYEKL. V was cut by 1 base and J by 2 bases, with 12 bases left in between. The CDR3 has 16 amino acids. This CDR3 reads CASSQGAGYGNQPQHF. The CDR3 coding sequence is TGCGCCAGCAGCCAAGGGGCGGGGTACGGCAATCAGCCCCAGCATTTT.

The sample holds many counts of this clonotype. V and J are TRBV20-1 and TRBJ2-3, with TRBD2 matching over 10 bases. The V gene's germline CDR1 is DFQATT and CDR2 SNEGSKA (reference sequence). Trimming took 7 bases from V and 5 from J; bases not matched to a gene: 9. This CDR3 has 14 amino acids. CDR3 sequence (DNA): TGCAGTGTTGGGGCTAGCGGGAGACAAGATACGCAGTATTTT. This encodes CSVGASGRQDTQYF.

In its sample, this clonotype was seen many times. The chain combines TRBV12-3 or TRBV12-4 with TRBJ2-7; 10 bases align to TRBD2. With 3 bases clipped from V and 2 bases from J, the junction kept 7 bases outside the gene matches. The CDR3 is 16 residues long. The CDR3 reads CASSLGLGLATYEQYF. As DNA, the CDR3 is TGTGCCAGCAGTTTGGGTTTGGGACTAGCGACCTACGAGCAGTACTTC.

This clonotype was counted ten times or more. The rearrangement uses TRBV10-1 and TRBJ2-1, with 12 bases matching TRBD2. This CDR3 spans 16 amino acids. The V segment lost 4 bases and the J segment 5 bases; nucleotides outside the gene matches: 6. Germline V gene lookup returns CDR1 WNHNN and CDR2 SYGVQD (reference sequence). This chain's CDR3 is CASSGRLAGEDNEQFF. The CDR3 DNA is TGCGCCAGCAGTGGTAGACTAGCGGGAGAGGACAATGAGCAGTTCTTC.